This T cell receptor beta chain is drawn from a study of CD8+CD57+ T cells in acquired aplastic anemia. Background on the study: On average, sorted CD4+ and CD8+ cells gave approximately 3.5 ug of DNA. Notes on the study in general: Patients showed no significant difference from controls in CD8+ Simpson's diversity.

Losses at the gene ends were 6 bases for V and 11 bases for J; bases not matched to a gene: 11. The CDR3 consists of 13 residues. The germline V gene has CDR1 LNHDA and CDR2 SQIVND (reference sequence). A word on this clonotype: Its antigen remains unidentified.

Genomic DNA was employed as the template in profiling TCR beta VDJ and CDR3. TCRdb analysed the reads with MiXCR anew, one entry per CDR3 protein. In the table there are under 250,000 distinct CDR3 sequences, roughly 60% of which are singletons. Sequencing was done on patients that had shown CD8+CD57+ cell expansion by flow cytometry. At blood sampling, none of the patients had yet received therapy. This clonotype was sampled from a human donor with aplastic anemia. What was sequenced was sorted CD4+, CD8+, or CD8+CD57+ T cells (not recorded which) from PBMCs. The chain links TRBV19 to TRBJ1-1; 8 bases agree with TRBD1. In nucleotides, the CDR3 is TGTGCCAGTAGGAGACAGGGGAGGGGGGGGGCTTTCTTT. It yields the protein CASRRQGRGGAFF.